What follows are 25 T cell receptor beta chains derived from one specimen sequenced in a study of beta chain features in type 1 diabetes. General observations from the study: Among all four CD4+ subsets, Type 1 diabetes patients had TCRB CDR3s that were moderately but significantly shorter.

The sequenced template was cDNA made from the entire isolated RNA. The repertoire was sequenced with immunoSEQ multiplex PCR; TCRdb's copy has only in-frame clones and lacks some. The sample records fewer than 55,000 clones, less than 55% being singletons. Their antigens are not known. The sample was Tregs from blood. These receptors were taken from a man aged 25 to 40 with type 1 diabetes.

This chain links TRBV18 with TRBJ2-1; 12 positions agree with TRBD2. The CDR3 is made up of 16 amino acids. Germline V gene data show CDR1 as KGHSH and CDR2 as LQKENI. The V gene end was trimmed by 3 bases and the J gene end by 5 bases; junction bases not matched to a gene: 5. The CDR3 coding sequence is TGTGCCAGCTCACCTGGACTAGCGGGATCCAACAATGAGCAGTTCTTC. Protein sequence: CASSPGLAGSNNEQFF.

The CDR3 is CASSYLSSTRYEQYF. CDR3 sequence (DNA): TGTGCCAGCAGTTACCTTTCTTCGACTAGATACGAGCAGTACTTC. The V gene is TRBV6-5, the J gene TRBJ2-5; a weak D match, TRBD2 (6 bases). The DNA end lines up better with TRBJ2-7; the J call may be wrong. Germline CDR1 and CDR2: MNHEY and SVGAGI. The CDR3 spans 15 residues.

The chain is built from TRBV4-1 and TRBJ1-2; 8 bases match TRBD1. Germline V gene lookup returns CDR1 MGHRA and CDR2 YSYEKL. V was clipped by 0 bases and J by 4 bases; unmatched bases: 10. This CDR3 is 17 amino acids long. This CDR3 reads CASSQETGAFGSYGYTF. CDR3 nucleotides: TGCGCCAGCAGCCAAGAGACAGGGGCATTTGGGTCCTATGGCTACACCTTC.

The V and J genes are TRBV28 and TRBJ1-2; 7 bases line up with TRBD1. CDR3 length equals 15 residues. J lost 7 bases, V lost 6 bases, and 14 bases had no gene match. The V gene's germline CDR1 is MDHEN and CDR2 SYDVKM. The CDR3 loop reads CASRNTGVIGGGYTF. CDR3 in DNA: TGTGCCAGCAGAAATACAGGGGTTATAGGGGGTGGCTACACCTTC.

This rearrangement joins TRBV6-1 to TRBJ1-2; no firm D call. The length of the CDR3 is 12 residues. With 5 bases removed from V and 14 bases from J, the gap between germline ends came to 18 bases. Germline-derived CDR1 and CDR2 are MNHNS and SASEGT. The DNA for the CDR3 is TGTGCCAGCAGTTTCCCCCAGGAGCGGCAGACCTTC. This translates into CASSFPQERQTF.

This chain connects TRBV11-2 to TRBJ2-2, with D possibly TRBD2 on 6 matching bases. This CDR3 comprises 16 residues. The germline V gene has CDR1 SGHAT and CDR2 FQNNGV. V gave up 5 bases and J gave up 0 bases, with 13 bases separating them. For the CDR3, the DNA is TGTGCCAGCAGCCCCCAAGCGGGTTCGAACACCGGGGAGCTGTTTTTT. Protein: CASSPQAGSNTGELFF.

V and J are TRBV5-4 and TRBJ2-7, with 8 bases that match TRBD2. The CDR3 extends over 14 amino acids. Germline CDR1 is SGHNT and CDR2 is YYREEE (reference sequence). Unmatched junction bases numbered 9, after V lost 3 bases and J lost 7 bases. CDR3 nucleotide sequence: TGTGCCAGCAGCTGGGAAGCGGGAGCGGGGGAGCAGTACTTC. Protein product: CASSWEAGAGEQYF.

The CDR3, as DNA: TGTGCCAGCAGCCTTGACAGTAATAATTCACCCCTCCACTTT. Translated, it gives CASSLDSNNSPLHF. The rearrangement links TRBV7-2 to TRBJ1-6; D perhaps matches TRBD1 (5 bases). Germline lookup yields CDR1 SGHTA and CDR2 FQGNSA. V was shortened by 5 bases and J by 5 bases, with 10 bases between the two germline ends. CDR3 length equals 14 residues.

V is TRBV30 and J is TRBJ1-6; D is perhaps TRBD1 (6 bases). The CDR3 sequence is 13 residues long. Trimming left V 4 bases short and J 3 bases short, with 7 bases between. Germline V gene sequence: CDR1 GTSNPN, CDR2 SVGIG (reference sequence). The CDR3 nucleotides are TGTGCCTGGACAGGGGACTATAATTCACCCCTCCACTTT. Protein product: CAWTGDYNSPLHF.

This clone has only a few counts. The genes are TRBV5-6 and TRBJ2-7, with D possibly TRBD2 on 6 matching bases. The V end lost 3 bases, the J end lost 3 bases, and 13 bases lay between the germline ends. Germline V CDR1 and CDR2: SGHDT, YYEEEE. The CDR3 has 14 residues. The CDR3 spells CASSSGSSGYEQYF. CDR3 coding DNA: TGTGCCAGCAGCTCCGGAAGTAGCGGCTACGAGCAGTACTTC.

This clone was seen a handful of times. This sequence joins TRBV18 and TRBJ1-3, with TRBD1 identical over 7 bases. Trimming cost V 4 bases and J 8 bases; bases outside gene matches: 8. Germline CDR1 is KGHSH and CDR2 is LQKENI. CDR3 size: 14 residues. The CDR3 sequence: CASSLLGTEDTIYF. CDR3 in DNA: TGTGCCAGCTCACTCTTGGGGACAGAAGACACCATATATTTT. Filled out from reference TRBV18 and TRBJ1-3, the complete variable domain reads NAGVMQNPRHLVRRRGQEARLRCSPMKGHSHVYWYRQLPEEGLKFMVYLQKENIIDESGMPKERFSAEFPKEGPSILRIQQVVRGDSAAYFCASSLLGTEDTIYFGEGSWLTVV.

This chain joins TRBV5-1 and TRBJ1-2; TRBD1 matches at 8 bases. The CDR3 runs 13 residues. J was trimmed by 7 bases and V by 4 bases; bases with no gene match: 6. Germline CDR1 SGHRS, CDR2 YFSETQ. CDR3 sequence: CASSPHQGAGYTF. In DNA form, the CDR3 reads TGCGCCAGCAGCCCGCACCAGGGGGCTGGCTACACCTTC.

CDR3 region: CASSLGAQGYNEQFF. CDR3 DNA: TGTGCCAGCAGCTTAGGGGCGCAGGGCTACAATGAGCAGTTCTTC. The chain uses TRBV7-9 and TRBJ2-1, with D perhaps matching TRBD1 (5 bases). In germline, CDR1 is SEHNR, CDR2 FQNEAQ (reference sequence). V gave up 1 base and J gave up 3 bases, with 10 bases separating them. This CDR3 comprises 15 residues.

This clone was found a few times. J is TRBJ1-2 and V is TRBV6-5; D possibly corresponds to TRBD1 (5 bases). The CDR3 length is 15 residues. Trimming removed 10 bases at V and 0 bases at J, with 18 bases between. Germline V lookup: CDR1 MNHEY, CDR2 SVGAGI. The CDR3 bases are TGTGCCATCTTCCGGGCAGCAGGGTCTAACTATGGCTACACCTTC. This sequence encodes CAIFRAAGSNYGYTF.

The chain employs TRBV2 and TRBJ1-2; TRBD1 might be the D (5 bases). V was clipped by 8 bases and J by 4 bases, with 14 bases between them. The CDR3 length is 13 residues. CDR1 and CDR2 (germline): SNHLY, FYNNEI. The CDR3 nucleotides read TGTGCCAGCGGCGGGACCGCATCCTATGGCTACACCTTC. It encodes CASGGTASYGYTF.

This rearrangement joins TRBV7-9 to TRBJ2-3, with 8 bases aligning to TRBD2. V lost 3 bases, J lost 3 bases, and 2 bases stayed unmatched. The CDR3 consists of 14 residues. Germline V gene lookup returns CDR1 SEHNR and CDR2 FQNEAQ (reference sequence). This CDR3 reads CASSLSGSTDTQYF. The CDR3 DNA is TGTGCCAGCAGCTTGAGCGGGAGTACAGATACGCAGTATTTT.

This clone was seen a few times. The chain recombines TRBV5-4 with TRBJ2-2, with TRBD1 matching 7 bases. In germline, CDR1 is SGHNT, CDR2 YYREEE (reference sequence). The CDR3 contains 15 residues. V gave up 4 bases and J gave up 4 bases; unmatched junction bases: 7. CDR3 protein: CASSGRDRSTGELFF. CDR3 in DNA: TGTGCCAGCAGCGGCCGGGACAGAAGCACCGGGGAGCTGTTTTTT.

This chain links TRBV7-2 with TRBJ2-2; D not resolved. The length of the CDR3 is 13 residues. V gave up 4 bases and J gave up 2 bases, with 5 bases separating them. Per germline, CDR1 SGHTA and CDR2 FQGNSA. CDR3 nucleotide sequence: TGTGCCAGCAGCTATTATAACACCGGGGAGCTGTTTTTT. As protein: CASSYYNTGELFF. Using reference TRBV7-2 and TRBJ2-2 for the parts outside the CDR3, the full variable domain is GAGVSQSPSNKVTEKGKDVELRCDPISGHTALYWYRQSLGQGLEFLIYFQGNSAPDKSGLPSDRFSAERTGGSVSTLTIQRTQQEDSAVYLCASSYYNTGELFFGEGSRLTVL.

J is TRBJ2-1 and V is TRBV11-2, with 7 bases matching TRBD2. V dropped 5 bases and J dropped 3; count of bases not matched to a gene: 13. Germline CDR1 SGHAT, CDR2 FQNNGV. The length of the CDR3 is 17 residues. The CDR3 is CASSPSSWAGVYNEQFF. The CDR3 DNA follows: TGTGCCAGCAGCCCCTCGTCCTGGGCGGGAGTCTACAATGAGCAGTTCTTC.

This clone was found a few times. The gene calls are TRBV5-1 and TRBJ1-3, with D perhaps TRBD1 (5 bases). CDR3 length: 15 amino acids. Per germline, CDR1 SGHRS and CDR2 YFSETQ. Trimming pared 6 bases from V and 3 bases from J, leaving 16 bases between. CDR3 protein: CASTLSGTDGNTIYF. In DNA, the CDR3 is TGCGCCAGCACGCTATCCGGGACTGATGGAAACACCATATATTTT.

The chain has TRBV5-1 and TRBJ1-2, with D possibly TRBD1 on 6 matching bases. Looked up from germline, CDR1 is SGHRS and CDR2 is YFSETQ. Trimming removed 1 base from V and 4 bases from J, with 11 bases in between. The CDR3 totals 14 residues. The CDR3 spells CASSLSSTGYGYTF. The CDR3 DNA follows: TGCGCCAGCAGCTTGTCATCGACAGGCTATGGCTACACCTTC.

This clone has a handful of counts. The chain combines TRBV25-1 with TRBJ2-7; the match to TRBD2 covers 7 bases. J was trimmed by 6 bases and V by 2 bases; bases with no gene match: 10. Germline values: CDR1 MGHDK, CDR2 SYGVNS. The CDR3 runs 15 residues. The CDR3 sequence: CASSEGLGVVAEQYF. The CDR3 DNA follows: TGTGCCAGCAGTGAAGGACTAGGAGTTGTCGCCGAGCAGTACTTC.

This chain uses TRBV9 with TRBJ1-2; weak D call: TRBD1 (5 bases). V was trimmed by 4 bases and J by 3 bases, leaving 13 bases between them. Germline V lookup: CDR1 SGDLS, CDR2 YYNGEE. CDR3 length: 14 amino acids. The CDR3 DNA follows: TGTGCCAGCAGCCCTCACCGACAGCACTATGGCTACACCTTC. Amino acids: CASSPHRQHYGYTF.

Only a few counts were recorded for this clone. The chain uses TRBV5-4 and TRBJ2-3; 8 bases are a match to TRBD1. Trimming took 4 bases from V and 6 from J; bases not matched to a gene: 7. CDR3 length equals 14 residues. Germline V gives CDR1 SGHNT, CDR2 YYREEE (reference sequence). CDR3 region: CASSLDRVPDTQYF. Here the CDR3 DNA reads TGTGCCAGCAGCCTGGACAGGGTCCCCGATACGCAGTATTTT.

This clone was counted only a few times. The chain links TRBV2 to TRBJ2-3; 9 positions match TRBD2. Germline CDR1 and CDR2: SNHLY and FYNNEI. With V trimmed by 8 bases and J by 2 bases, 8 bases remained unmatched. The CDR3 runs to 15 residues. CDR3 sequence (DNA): TGTGCCAGCGGGATGACTAGCGGATACACAGATACGCAGTATTTT. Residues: CASGMTSGYTDTQYF.